Sequencing of this TCR beta chain was carried out in a study of blood T cells in healthy people across ages (dated by TCRdb to between 2015 and 2017). Study-wide context: In model experiments, roughly one uniquely barcoded TCR beta cDNA molecule per two T cells was captured by template switching. For two donors (one aged 18 to 30 and one aged 80 or older), the study analyzed two additional independent replicas of 1 million unique cDNA reads from the same blood draw. The donors were split into four age groups: young (average 16 years), middle-aged (39), aged (62) and long-lived (approximately 80). Donors of different ages were randomly distributed across sequencing lanes to avoid experimental bias. The study measured age-related changes in TCR beta repertoire diversity using deep sequencing normalized with unique cDNA molecular identifiers.

Overall study outcomes, separate from this receptor: Because the CMV infection status of the donors was unknown, age-related changes in expanded clonotypes may potentially have been confounded. Compared with the aged group, the long-lived group had more naive CD4+ T cells, fewer expanded clones and increased TCR diversity, suggesting age selection. As age increased, observed TCR beta diversity per million T cells dropped in a roughly linear way, and a significant reduction was already evident by age about 40. There was a strong correlation between observed TCR beta diversity and the percentage of naive T cells measured by flow cytometry. Estimates of total diversity from one million sequenced T cells were regarded as lower bounds and underestimates. Bulk unsorted PBMC profiling prevented conclusive comparison of naive and antigen-experienced compartments.

The approximately 39 donors, aged about 6 to 95 years, were systemically healthy Caucasian individuals from Russia. Each donor gave ten milliliters of peripheral blood, drawn into EDTA-treated Vacutainer tubes. PBMCs were isolated by Ficoll-Paque density-gradient centrifugation, with at least 7 million obtained per sample. Trizol reagent was used to extract total RNA from the PBMCs, yielding at least 6 micrograms per sample. For every donor, an aliquot of PBMCs went through flow cytometry to measure the percentages of naive CD45RAhigh/CD27high T cells. In regard to this clonotype: Its antigen is unknown. No qualities accompany the bases; no much larger clone lies one base away.

Library generation was performed with 5' RACE. Reads for this sample came from an Illumina HiSeq 2500. A second PCR of roughly 7 to 11 cycles was run with a J-beta primer mix and a sample-barcoded 5' primer. Each TCR beta cDNA molecule received a unique molecular identifier from a template-switch 5' adaptor carrying 12 random nucleotides. At least 2.5 million CDR3-containing paired-end reads were obtained from each sample. All of the RNA was converted into first-strand cDNA using the Mint cDNA synthesis kit, with a TRBC-specific oligonucleotide serving as the primer. Following uracil-DNA glycosylase treatment, a first 18-cycle PCR with universal primers M1SS and BC2_uni_R was performed on all cDNA. As for the authors' bioinformatics: Normalization of each sample was performed by random selection of 1 million high-quality reads, each carrying a distinct molecular identifier. Reads sharing molecular identifiers were discarded rather than binned into consensus sequences. MiTCR, with a Q25 quality threshold and the strictest error-elimination algorithm, was used for CDR3 identification, clonotype clustering and error correction. A nonparametric unseen species model with Euler transformation was used to estimate lower-bound total TCR beta diversity. TCRdb reanalyzed the raw reads on its own, using fastp at Q25 for trimming and MiXCR for clone calling, and kept in-frame beta chains. Rows merge per CDR3 protein into single entries with the most common DNA and genes. Here the V and J calls rest on TCRdb's processing, not on the authors' analysis. This sample has approximately 800,000 distinct CDR3 sequences in its table, and 53% of those were observed once. The ten largest clonotypes hold 40% to 50% of the sample.

There are 17 amino acids in the CDR3, from cysteine to phenylalanine inclusive. The retained sequence is limited to the CDR3, 51 bases, with the frame set at the first base. Based on the germline V gene, the CDR1 and CDR2 sequences are SGHTA and FQGNSA. The specimen was blood. The TCR comes from an elderly man in good health. Recombination connected TRBV7-2 to TRBJ2-1, with TRBD1 as a weak D call on 6 bases. The J call is in doubt because the DNA end fits TRBJ2-7 better. The CDR3 region: CASSLGGPGRVSYEQYF. Read as DNA, the sequence is TGTGCCAGCAGCTTAGGGGGGCCCGGAAGGGTTTCCTACGAGCAGTACTTC.